One sample yielded the 25 T cell receptor beta chains listed below, sequenced in a study of T cell responses to AZD1222 COVID-19 vaccine. Clones were sequenced by immunoSEQ multiplex PCR, and TCRdb holds only the in-frame ones, with some missing. Among roughly 150,000 clones, less than 90% were seen once, and the ten largest hold about 7%. The specimen comprised peripheral blood, sampled after recovery from COVID-19. Every receptor here comes from an adult who had recovered from COVID-19.

This clone came up a few times. This chain joins TRBV2 and TRBJ1-4; a weak D match, TRBD1 (5 bases). This CDR3 has 13 residues. Germline assignment: CDR1 SNHLY and CDR2 FYNNEI. Trimming removed 1 base from V and 7 bases from J, with 7 bases in between. The CDR3 here is CASSEGGTEKLFF. The CDR3 coding sequence is TGTGCCAGCAGTGAAGGAGGGACTGAAAAACTGTTTTTT.

The chain joins TRBV14 to TRBJ2-1; no reliable D call. Between the trimmed V and J ends, which lost 5 bases and 6 bases, there was a span of 11 bases. The CDR3 totals 13 residues. Germline V CDR1 and CDR2: SGHDN, FVKESK. The CDR3 nucleotides read TGTGCCAGCAGCACGGGTCCGTTCAATGAGCAGTTCTTC. This encodes CASSTGPFNEQFF.

The V gene is TRBV9, the J gene TRBJ1-2, with D tentatively TRBD1 (6 bases). CDR1 SGDLS and CDR2 YYNGEE come from the germline V gene. CDR3 size: 13 residues. Trimming left V 5 bases short and J 3 bases short, with 11 bases between. The CDR3 spells CASRGGEYYGYTF. The CDR3 DNA follows: TGTGCCAGCAGAGGGGGGGAATACTATGGCTACACCTTC. The entire variable domain, with the rest obtained from reference TRBV9 and TRBJ1-2, is as follows: DSGVTQTPKHLITATGQRVTLRCSPRSGDLSVYWYQQSLDQGLQFLIQYYNGEERAKGNILERFSAQQFPDLHSELNLSSLELGDSALYFCASRGGEYYGYTFGSGTRLTVV.

A few counts support this clone. The gene calls are TRBV6-6 and TRBJ2-7; 7 nucleotides align to TRBD2. Germline-derived CDR1 and CDR2 are MNHNY and SVGAGI (reference sequence). The V segment lost 6 bases and the J segment 1 base; nucleotides outside the gene matches: 9. CDR3 size: 15 residues. The CDR3 DNA reads TGTGCCAGCAGCCGTACCGGGACTACTTCCTACGAGCAGTACTTC. It yields the protein CASSRTGTTSYEQYF.

This clone was seen a single time. The chain recombines TRBV10-3 with TRBJ1-2; D is perhaps TRBD1 (6 bases). The CDR3 spans 15 residues. Germline V gives CDR1 ENHRY, CDR2 SYGVKD. The V and J ends lost 2 bases and 4 bases respectively, with 14 bases between them. CDR3 nucleotides: TGTGCCATCAGTGAGCGGGGAGGGGGATCCTATGGCTACACCTTC. It is translated as CAISERGGGSYGYTF.

V and J are TRBV7-6 and TRBJ2-7; 10 nucleotides align to TRBD2. V gave up 1 base and J gave up 5 bases; unmatched junction bases: 8. There are 16 residues in the CDR3. CDR1 is SGHVS, CDR2 FNYEAQ, per germline. The CDR3 DNA reads TGTGCCAGCAGCTTAGGCCCTAGCGGGAGTAATGACGAGCAGTACTTC. Translating it yields CASSLGPSGSNDEQYF.

This chain joins TRBV7-3 and TRBJ2-3; D may be TRBD1 or TRBD2 (5 bases each). This CDR3 region has 15 residues. V was pared by 6 bases and J by 2 bases, with 15 bases between. CDR1 and CDR2 from the germline V gene are SGHTA and FQGTGA. CDR3 sequence: CASSRGGALTDTQYF. Written as DNA, the CDR3 is TGTGCCAGCAGTCGGGGTGGGGCGCTCACAGATACGCAGTATTTT.

The chain carries TRBV5-4 and TRBJ2-7; 7 positions match TRBD1. This CDR3 has 14 amino acids. With V trimmed by 5 bases and J by 2 bases, 7 bases remained unmatched. Germline V gives CDR1 SGHNT, CDR2 YYREEE (reference sequence). This CDR3 is CASSTKDRAYEQYF. The CDR3 DNA reads as TGTGCCAGCAGTACAAAAGACAGGGCCTACGAGCAGTACTTC.

V gene TRBV10-3 combines with J gene TRBJ2-1; D tentatively reads TRBD1 or TRBD2 (5 bases each). The CDR3 has 13 residues. Trimming shortened V by 6 bases and J by 5 bases, and 11 bases separated the two germline ends. Germline V gene lookup returns CDR1 ENHRY and CDR2 SYGVKD. CDR3 sequence: CAISPGANNEQFF. For the CDR3, the DNA is TGTGCCATCAGCCCCGGGGCCAACAATGAGCAGTTCTTC.

This chain uses TRBV2 with TRBJ1-1, with D perhaps TRBD1 (6 bases). The CDR3 contains 14 residues. The ends were cut back, 1 base at V and 4 bases at J, with 10 bases in the middle. Per the germline V gene, CDR1 is SNHLY and CDR2 is FYNNEI. For the CDR3, the DNA is TGTGCCAGCAGTGAAGTGGGGGCCGGCACTGAAGCTTTCTTT. Residues: CASSEVGAGTEAFF.

J is TRBJ2-5 and V is TRBV2; 13 nucleotides match TRBD2. With V trimmed by 6 bases and J by 1 base, 11 bases remained unmatched. Germline V gives CDR1 SNHLY, CDR2 FYNNEI. The CDR3 is 18 amino acids. The CDR3 loop is CASRQLAGGLGAQETQYF. CDR3 coding DNA: TGTGCCAGCAGACAACTAGCGGGGGGGCTAGGGGCCCAAGAGACCCAGTACTTC.

This chain connects TRBV3-1 (or the pseudogene TRBV3-2) to TRBJ1-4; D not certain. Germline V gene sequence: CDR1 LGHDT, CDR2 YNNKEL (reference sequence). The CDR3 has 15 amino acids. V lost 1 base to trimming and J lost 5 bases, with 11 bases between them. The CDR3 DNA reads TGTGCCAGCAGCCAAGGAAGGCCGAAAAATGAAAAACTGTTTTTT. This sequence encodes CASSQGRPKNEKLFF.

The chain carries TRBV6-1 and TRBJ2-7; D uncertain. The germline gives CDR1 MNHNS, CDR2 SASEGT. Trimming pared 3 bases from V and 0 bases from J, leaving 9 bases between. The CDR3 is made up of 14 amino acids. CDR3 region: CASSDWISSYEQYF. The DNA of the CDR3 is TGTGCCAGCAGTGATTGGATTAGCTCCTACGAGCAGTACTTC.

V usage is TRBV19 and J usage is TRBJ2-1, with TRBD2 matching over 7 bases. The trim removed 6 bases at V and 8 bases at J, leaving 13 bases unmatched. The CDR3 is made up of 15 amino acids. Germline loops: CDR1 LNHDA, CDR2 SQIVND (reference sequence). The CDR3 spells CASRSAGVRRDEQFF. DNA of the CDR3: TGTGCCAGTAGGTCGGCGGGGGTTCGTCGGGATGAGCAGTTCTTC.

J is TRBJ2-2 and V is TRBV6-5; 7 positions agree with TRBD2. The germline V gene has CDR1 MNHEY and CDR2 SVGAGI. The CDR3 sequence is 14 residues long. The J segment lost 3 bases and the V segment lost 9 bases, leaving 7 bases of the junction unmatched. The CDR3 region has the DNA TGTGCCAGTCAATTGGGGGGGGACACCGGGGAGCTGTTTTTT. It translates to CASQLGGDTGELFF.

This chain connects TRBV6-2 or TRBV6-3 to TRBJ2-7; TRBD1 might be the D (6 bases). The CDR3 sequence is 14 residues long. The germline CDR1 and CDR2 sequences are MNHEY and SVGEGT. V was cut by 5 bases and J by 5 bases, with 16 bases left in between. The CDR3 bases are TGTGCCAGCAGTGGACAGCTCCGTAAGAACGAGCAGTACTTC. Its protein is CASSGQLRKNEQYF.

V usage is TRBV11-2 and J usage is TRBJ2-3; D is ambiguous. Germline CDR1 SGHAT, CDR2 FQNNGV. The CDR3 loop spans 12 amino acids. The ends were cut back, 6 bases at V and 2 bases at J, with 6 bases in the middle. Here the CDR3 reads CASRTVTDTQYF. The CDR3 DNA is TGTGCCAGCAGGACTGTCACAGATACGCAGTATTTT.

V gene TRBV5-6 combines with J gene TRBJ2-7, with TRBD1 identical over 11 bases. This CDR3 region has 14 residues. Germline assignment: CDR1 SGHDT and CDR2 YYEEEE. The V gene end was trimmed by 4 bases and the J gene end by 5 bases; junction bases not matched to a gene: 5. CDR3 sequence reads: CASSQPGQGDEQYF. DNA of the CDR3: TGTGCCAGCAGCCAACCGGGACAGGGGGACGAGCAGTACTTC.

This clone was found a few times. The chain uses TRBV28 and TRBJ2-1, with D hard to call. V lost 6 bases and J 5 bases, leaving 5 bases between the germline ends. The CDR3 has 11 amino acids. CDR1 is MDHEN and CDR2 is SYDVKM in the germline V gene. This CDR3 is CASSRHNEQFF. The CDR3 region has the DNA TGTGCCAGCAGCCGCCACAATGAGCAGTTCTTC.

V is TRBV9 and J is TRBJ2-7, with 7 nucleotides matching TRBD2. Unmatched junction bases numbered 7, after V lost 0 bases and J lost 4 bases. The CDR3 has 15 residues. Germline CDR1 SGDLS, CDR2 YYNGEE. CDR3 in DNA: TGTGCCAGCAGCGTAGATCCAGCGGGAAGGTACGAGCAGTACTTC. Its protein is CASSVDPAGRYEQYF.

This chain connects TRBV5-1 to TRBJ1-1; TRBD1 is a possible D gene (5 bases). Germline lookup yields CDR1 SGHRS and CDR2 YFSETQ. The CDR3 sequence is 15 residues long. Trimming removed 3 bases at V and 0 bases at J, with 12 bases between. The chain's CDR3 is CASSSPLDMNTEAFF. In DNA, the CDR3 is TGCGCCAGCAGCTCCCCCTTGGACATGAACACTGAAGCTTTCTTT.

J is TRBJ2-1 and V is TRBV9; D is uncertain. Deletions cut 0 bases from V and 6 bases from J, with 10 bases between. This CDR3 is 14 amino acids long. Germline V CDR1 and CDR2: SGDLS, YYNGEE. DNA of the CDR3: TGTGCCAGCAGCGTAGAATGGGCAAGCAATGAGCAGTTCTTC. This sequence encodes CASSVEWASNEQFF.

This chain joins TRBV7-2 and TRBJ2-7; 12 positions match TRBD1. V trimming: 4 bases; J trimming: 0 bases; junction bases outside the gene matches: 1. The CDR3 totals 15 residues. Germline V gene sequence: CDR1 SGHTA, CDR2 FQGNSA. CDR3: CASSSGQGASYEQYF. The DNA of the CDR3 is TGTGCCAGCAGCTCGGGACAGGGGGCCTCCTACGAGCAGTACTTC.

The chain is built from TRBV5-1 and TRBJ2-2; D gene unclear. The germline CDR1 and CDR2 sequences are SGHRS and YFSETQ. The CDR3 runs to 15 residues. Trimming removed 6 bases at V and 0 bases at J, with 12 bases between. As DNA, the CDR3 is TGCGCCAGCACCCCCGTGGCAGCGAACACCGGGGAGCTGTTTTTT. This encodes CASTPVAANTGELFF.

The rearrangement uses TRBV5-4 and TRBJ2-2; D gene ambiguous. CDR1 is SGHNT and CDR2 is YYREEE in the germline V gene (reference sequence). With 5 bases removed from V and 2 bases from J, the gap between germline ends came to 16 bases. The CDR3 sequence is 16 residues long. CDR3 sequence (DNA): TGTGCCAGCAGTCAGAGGACGTTCAAAAACACCGGGGAGCTGTTTTTT. It is translated as CASSQRTFKNTGELFF. Full variable domain (remainder filled in from reference TRBV5-4 and TRBJ2-2): ETGVTQSPTHLIKTRGQQVTLRCSSQSGHNTVSWYQQALGQGPQFIFQYYREEENGRGNFPPRFSGLQFPNYSSELNVNALELDDSALYLCASSQRTFKNTGELFFGEGSRLTVL.